These 21 T cell receptor beta chains were sequenced from one sample in a study of T-cell memory formation after mild COVID-19. Each CDR3 protein gets one entry after TCRdb re-called the 5' RACE reads with MiXCR. The table lists over 500,000 distinct CDR3 sequences, roughly 17% of them singletons. The sequenced sample consisted of PBMCs or a T cell subset sorted from them (not recorded which). The source is an adult woman who had mild COVID-19 (a few samples of this study predate the infection). Cell type and time point are not known.

The chain combines TRBV19 with TRBJ2-1, with D tentatively TRBD1 or TRBD2 (5 bases each). The CDR3 runs to 16 residues. Trimming took off 5 bases at V and 9 bases at J, with 23 bases between the two ends. The germline V gene has CDR1 LNHDA and CDR2 SQIVND (reference sequence). The CDR3 coding sequence is TGTGCCAGTAGTCCCTCTTGGGACGTCGACGTGGCTGAGCAGTTCTTC. This codes for CASSPSWDVDVAEQFF.

This clonotype has more than one count but fewer than ten. V gene TRBV7-9 combines with J gene TRBJ1-2; unclear D gene. V lost 5 bases to trimming and J lost 5 bases, with 18 bases between them. The CDR3 covers 15 residues. Germline V CDR1 and CDR2: SEHNR, FQNEAQ (reference sequence). The CDR3 region has the DNA TGTGCCAGCAGCAAAGACGTAAGGGCCCCATATGGCTACACCTTC. Encoded protein: CASSKDVRAPYGYTF.

This clonotype came up a few times. This chain connects TRBV20-1 to TRBJ1-3; TRBD1 matches at 12 bases. This CDR3 contains 19 residues. Unmatched junction bases numbered 10, after V lost 1 base and J lost 0 bases. Germline values: CDR1 DFQATT, CDR2 SNEGSKA (reference sequence). The CDR3 loop reads CSARAPMGTGGHSGNTIYF. As DNA, the CDR3 is TGCAGTGCTAGAGCCCCAATGGGGACAGGGGGCCACTCTGGAAACACCATATATTTT.

Only a few counts were recorded for this clonotype. V and J are TRBV4-2 and TRBJ1-2, with no clear D. The CDR3 length is 14 residues. V lost 6 bases and J 2 bases, leaving 13 bases between the germline ends. Germline V gives CDR1 LGHNA, CDR2 YNFKEQ. In DNA form, the CDR3 reads TGTGCCAGCAGTCACACCGACCGAAACTATGGCTACACCTTC. Encoded protein: CASSHTDRNYGYTF.

This sequence joins TRBV7-3 and TRBJ2-2; weak D call: TRBD1 (5 bases). Between the trimmed V and J ends, which lost 5 bases and 7 bases, there was a span of 14 bases. The CDR3 is 14 residues long. Germline-derived CDR1 and CDR2 are SGHTA and FQGTGA. The CDR3 sequence: CASSPADSFGELFF. DNA of the CDR3: TGTGCCAGCAGCCCGGCCGACAGTTTCGGGGAGCTGTTTTTT.

This chain joins TRBV20-1 and TRBJ2-1; 9 bases align to TRBD2. V shed 5 bases, J shed 7 bases, and the junction held 9 bases outside the gene matches. This CDR3 contains 14 residues. The V gene's germline CDR1 is DFQATT and CDR2 SNEGSKA (reference sequence). CDR3: CSAPPPSGKNEQFF. The CDR3 nucleotides read TGCAGTGCTCCCCCTCCTAGCGGGAAAAATGAGCAGTTCTTC.

The chain couples TRBV30 to TRBJ1-1; a weak D match, TRBD1 (5 bases). V was trimmed by 2 bases and J by 3 bases, leaving 7 bases between them. This CDR3 has 12 amino acids. The germline V gene has CDR1 GTSNPN and CDR2 SVGIG (reference sequence). This CDR3 is CAWSPGDTEAFF. The CDR3 nucleotides read TGTGCCTGGAGTCCGGGGGACACTGAAGCTTTCTTT.

The V and J genes are TRBV10-2 and TRBJ2-1; D perhaps matches TRBD2 (6 bases). This CDR3 contains 13 residues. Germline CDR1 reads WSHSY; CDR2 reads SAAADI. Trimming removed 10 bases at V and 3 bases at J, with 13 bases between. The CDR3 is CATKGGNYNEQFF. Here the CDR3 DNA reads TGCGCCACCAAGGGCGGGAACTACAATGAGCAGTTCTTC.

There are a few counts of this clonotype. The V call is TRBV3-1, the J call TRBJ2-1; D is unclear. This CDR3 spans 13 amino acids. V gave up 1 base and J gave up 9 bases, with 10 bases separating them. Germline loops: CDR1 LGHDT, CDR2 YNNKEL (reference sequence). CDR3 protein: CASSQVDIGEQFF. CDR3 in DNA: TGTGCCAGCAGCCAAGTAGATATAGGTGAGCAGTTCTTC.

CDR3 DNA: TGTGCCAGCAGCCCCGCGGCGGGGGGGTACGAGCAGTATTTT. As protein: CASSPAAGGYEQYF. The chain joins TRBV7-3 to TRBJ2-3; TRBD2 matches at 9 bases. The V segment lost 5 bases and the J segment 11 bases; nucleotides outside the gene matches: 11. Per the germline V gene, CDR1 is SGHTA and CDR2 is FQGTGA. The CDR3 covers 14 residues. The full variable domain, with the rest looked up from reference TRBV7-3 and TRBJ2-3, is GAGVSQTPSNKVTEKGKYVELRCDPISGHTALYWYRQSLGQGPEFLIYFQGTGAADDSGLPNDRFFAVRPEGSVSTLKIQRTERGDSAVYLCASSPAAGGYEQYFGPGTRLTVL.

This clonotype was seen a handful of times. V and J are TRBV7-2 and TRBJ2-5, with TRBD2 matching over 9 bases. There are 14 residues in the CDR3. Germline V gives CDR1 SGHTA, CDR2 FQGNSA. V dropped 4 bases and J dropped 5; count of bases not matched to a gene: 5. The CDR3 DNA follows: TGTGCCAGCAGCTCAGCGGGAGGTGCGGAGACCCAGTACTTC. It specifies CASSSAGGAETQYF.

This clonotype was seen many times. V usage is TRBV7-2 and J usage is TRBJ2-4, with D possibly matching TRBD2 (5 bases). Germline V gives CDR1 SGHTA, CDR2 FQGNSA. This CDR3 has 16 residues. V lost 2 bases, J lost 0 bases, and 11 bases lay in between. The CDR3 nucleotides are TGTGCCAGCAGCTTAACCGGGGATTTAGCCAAAAACATTCAGTACTTC. This sequence encodes CASSLTGDLAKNIQYF.

The chain links TRBV12-3 or TRBV12-4 to TRBJ1-2; 8 bases match TRBD1. The CDR3 contains 12 residues. The ends lost 6 bases at V and 8 bases at J; junction bases unmatched: 5. Written as DNA, the CDR3 is TGTGCCAGCAGAACACAGGGGGGAGGCTACACCTTC. Translated: CASRTQGGGYTF.

This chain connects TRBV7-2 to TRBJ1-2; a weak D match, TRBD1 (6 bases). V was pared by 5 bases and J by 4 bases, with 17 bases between. CDR3 length: 15 residues. Per the germline V gene, CDR1 is SGHTA and CDR2 is FQGNSA. The CDR3 DNA reads TGTGCCAGCAGCCCAAGCCCGGACAGTTTCTATGGCTACACCTTC. It codes for CASSPSPDSFYGYTF.

The table lists this clonotype with a few counts. The chain joins TRBV12-3 or TRBV12-4 to TRBJ1-1; possibly TRBD1 for D (6 bases). The CDR3 spans 15 residues. Deletions cut 6 bases from V and 4 bases from J, with 18 bases between. CDR3 in DNA: TGTGCCAGCAGCCTTCAGGGGATTGGAGGCACTGAAGCTTTCTTT. It codes for CASSLQGIGGTEAFF.

This chain links TRBV20-1 with TRBJ2-7; D is perhaps TRBD1 (6 bases). V was shortened by 1 base and J by 5 bases, with 12 bases between the two germline ends. Germline CDR1 is DFQATT and CDR2 is SNEGSKA (reference sequence). This CDR3 comprises 13 residues. In DNA form, the CDR3 reads TGCAGTGCTAGAGTCCCAGGGGCCAACGAGCAGTACTTC. Translated, it gives CSARVPGANEQYF.

This clonotype was seen only a few times. The gene calls are TRBV9 and TRBJ2-7, with D possibly being TRBD1 (7 bases). The CDR3 has 21 amino acids. Trimming pared 4 bases from V and 3 bases from J, leaving 35 bases between. From germline, CDR1 is SGDLS and CDR2 YYNGEE. CDR3 amino acids: CASSPGQVGGGWRERYYEQYF. CDR3 DNA sequence: TGTGCCAGCAGCCCAGGACAGGTGGGGGGTGGCTGGCGGGAAAGATACTACGAGCAGTACTTC.

This clonotype has just a few counts. The DNA of the CDR3 is TGTGCCAGCAGCGTGGGACTGGCCCGGGGGACCCAGTACTTC. Its protein is CASSVGLARGTQYF. J is TRBJ2-5 and V is TRBV27, with D possibly being TRBD2 (6 bases). V was trimmed by 6 bases and J by 7 bases, leaving 18 bases between them. This CDR3 has 14 residues. Germline V lookup: CDR1 MNHEY, CDR2 SMNVEV (reference sequence).

The J gene is TRBJ1-6, the V gene TRBV9; 8 positions match TRBD1. Germline V gene sequence: CDR1 SGDLS, CDR2 YYNGEE. V shed 4 bases, J shed 3 bases, and the junction held 6 bases outside the gene matches. There are 16 residues in the CDR3. CDR3 residues: CASSSDRGSYNSPLHF. Here the CDR3 DNA reads TGTGCCAGCAGCTCCGACAGGGGAAGCTATAATTCACCCCTCCACTTT.

J is TRBJ2-3 and V is TRBV11-2, with 7 nucleotides matching TRBD2. J was trimmed by 6 bases and V by 1 base; bases with no gene match: 7. The CDR3 totals 15 residues. Germline V gene data show CDR1 as SGHAT and CDR2 as FQNNGV. The CDR3 coding sequence is TGTGCCAGCAGCTTAGGGACTAGAGGCGTGGATACGCAGTATTTT. Encoded protein: CASSLGTRGVDTQYF.

The table lists this clonotype with a few counts. The gene calls are TRBV6-5 and TRBJ1-5; no clear D gene. V lost 6 bases and J lost 0, with 6 bases in between. The length of the CDR3 is 13 residues. Germline CDR1 is MNHEY and CDR2 is SVGAGI. The CDR3 DNA is TGTGCCAGCAGGAGGGATAGCAATCAGCCCCAGCATTTT. Its translation is CASRRDSNQPQHF.